The present T cell receptor beta chain was sequenced within a study of blood T cell repertoires in COVID-19. Study context: COVID-19 samples collected from the United States, Italy and Spain covered acute and convalescent phases.

Followed longitudinally, the Seattle patients had been enrolled during active infection. Libraries were prepared by immunoSEQ multiplex PCR; TCRdb keeps only in-frame clonotypes and omits some of them. The sample holds 100,000 to 150,000 clones; 92% are singletons and the top ten take 2.1%. V shed 4 bases, J shed 1 base, and the junction held 15 bases outside the gene matches. The V gene's germline CDR1 is SQVTM and CDR2 ANQGSEA. The CDR3 totals 17 residues. What was sequenced was peripheral blood. The clonotype originates from a man aged 45-65 years with COVID-19, enrolled during active disease. The J gene is TRBJ1-2, the V gene TRBV29-1, with 7 bases fitting TRBD1. DNA for the CDR3: TGCAGCGTTGGAGGGGGCCGAGGGACACCTCGTAACTATGGCTACACCTTC. It translates to CSVGGGRGTPRNYGYTF.